These 23 T cell receptor beta chains originate from one sample sequenced in a study of CD8+ T cells in alopecia areata. Reverse transcription of extracted RNA yielded cDNA, which provided the sequencing template. Clones were read by immunoSEQ multiplex PCR, and TCRdb kept only the in-frame ones, dropping some. The sample includes approximately 89,000 clones, under 45% seen only once; the top ten take around 0.8%. Input material: CD4+ T cells sorted from blood. Receptors originate from a human donor with alopecia areata.

The chain uses TRBV29-1 and TRBJ1-1; D call uncertain. CDR1 is SQVTM, CDR2 ANQGSEA, per germline. Trimming removed 1 base at V and 0 bases at J, with 15 bases between. The CDR3 extends over 16 amino acids. CDR3: CSVEVIPGVVNTEAFF. CDR3 sequence (DNA): TGCAGCGTTGAAGTTATCCCCGGGGTGGTGAACACTGAAGCTTTCTTT.

This chain links TRBV7-2 with TRBJ2-5; TRBD2 matches 7 bases. From germline, CDR1 is SGHTA and CDR2 FQGNSA. The CDR3 extends over 14 amino acids. The V and J ends lost 1 base and 1 base, in that order; junction bases with no gene match: 0. CDR3: CASSLGLAQETQYF. The DNA of the CDR3 is TGTGCCAGCAGCTTAGGACTAGCCCAAGAGACCCAGTACTTC. Using reference TRBV7-2 and TRBJ2-5 for the parts outside the CDR3, the full variable domain is GAGVSQSPSNKVTEKGKDVELRCDPISGHTALYWYRQSLGQGLEFLIYFQGNSAPDKSGLPSDRFSAERTGGSVSTLTIQRTQQEDSAVYLCASSLGLAQETQYFGPGTRLLVL.

The J gene is TRBJ2-7, the V gene TRBV6-6; 9 bases line up with TRBD1. V dropped 0 bases and J dropped 5; count of bases not matched to a gene: 5. The germline V gene encodes CDR1 MNHNY and CDR2 SVGAGI (reference sequence). The CDR3 totals 15 residues. CDR3 protein: CASSYSPDRGDEQYF. The CDR3, as DNA: TGTGCCAGCAGTTACTCCCCGGACAGGGGCGACGAGCAGTACTTC.

The rearrangement joins TRBV29-1 to TRBJ2-7; 13 bases are shared with TRBD2. Trimming took 2 bases from V and 4 from J; bases not matched to a gene: 5. This CDR3 is built from 15 residues. Germline CDR1 is SQVTM and CDR2 is ANQGSEA. CDR3 coding DNA: TGCAGCGTTGAAAAACCGGGACTAGCGGGGTACGAGCAGTACTTC. Translating it yields CSVEKPGLAGYEQYF.

V is TRBV6-5 and J is TRBJ2-5, with 12 positions matching TRBD1. Germline-derived CDR1 and CDR2 are MNHEY and SVGAGI. V gave up 2 bases and J gave up 4 bases; unmatched junction bases: 2. The CDR3 is 15 amino acids. The CDR3 coding sequence is TGTGCCAGCAGTTACGGGACAGGGGGCAGAGAGACCCAGTACTTC. It is translated as CASSYGTGGRETQYF.

The chain recombines TRBV30 with TRBJ2-1; D ambiguous. Germline V gene sequence: CDR1 GTSNPN, CDR2 SVGIG (reference sequence). Trimming took off 2 bases at V and 0 bases at J, with 5 bases between the two ends. This CDR3 has 13 amino acids. CDR3 sequence reads: CAWSSSSYNEQFF. As DNA, the CDR3 is TGTGCCTGGAGTTCCAGCTCCTACAATGAGCAGTTCTTC.

The chain carries TRBV6-6 and TRBJ2-3; D is undetermined. CDR1 is MNHNY, CDR2 SVGAGI, per germline (reference sequence). The CDR3 covers 15 residues. With 2 bases removed from V and 5 bases from J, the gap between germline ends came to 14 bases. The DNA for the CDR3 is TGTGCCAGCAGTTACAAGAGGACCGGGCAAGATACGCAGTATTTT. Translation gives CASSYKRTGQDTQYF.

The chain couples TRBV2 to TRBJ2-6; D might be TRBD1 (6 bases). CDR1 is SNHLY and CDR2 is FYNNEI in the germline V gene. V was cut by 8 bases and J by 5 bases, with 13 bases left in between. The CDR3 extends over 14 amino acids. As DNA, the CDR3 is TGTGCCAGCCAAAGAACAGGGAGGGCCAACGTCCTGACTTTC. Amino acid sequence: CASQRTGRANVLTF.

This clone showed up just a few times. The chain carries TRBV30 and TRBJ1-1; 9 bases fit TRBD1. CDR3 length: 13 residues. From germline, CDR1 is GTSNPN and CDR2 SVGIG (reference sequence). V shed 2 bases and J 3 bases; nucleotides not matched to a gene: 1. CDR3 residues: CAWSRTGDTEAFF. CDR3 in DNA: TGTGCCTGGAGTAGGACAGGGGACACTGAAGCTTTCTTT.

The chain carries TRBV30 and TRBJ2-7; D not resolved. CDR1 GTSNPN and CDR2 SVGIG come from the germline V gene (reference sequence). CDR3 size: 13 residues. Trimming pared 2 bases from V and 1 base from J, leaving 9 bases between. Written as DNA, the CDR3 is TGTGCCTGGAGTAGTGGGATTTCCTACGAGCAGTACTTC. Translating gives CAWSSGISYEQYF.

The rearrangement uses TRBV29-1 and TRBJ2-3; TRBD2 might be the D (5 bases). This CDR3 is built from 14 residues. In germline, CDR1 is SQVTM, CDR2 ANQGSEA. V was shortened by 4 bases and J by 0 bases, with 11 bases between the two germline ends. CDR3 nucleotides: TGCAGCGTTGGGGAGATGGGGAGCACAGATACGCAGTATTTT. It yields the protein CSVGEMGSTDTQYF.

The chain is built from TRBV7-8 and TRBJ2-3; no firm D call. The V gene lost 5 bases and the J gene lost 9 bases, with 9 bases spanning the gap. Germline CDR1 and CDR2: SGHVS and FQNEAQ. This CDR3 spans 11 amino acids. CDR3 loop: CASSPQGTQYF. CDR3 bases: TGTGCCAGCAGCCCCCAAGGGACGCAGTATTTT.

The rearrangement joins TRBV15 to TRBJ1-1; TRBD1 aligns across 8 bases. CDR1 and CDR2 (germline): LNHNV, YYDKDF (reference sequence). J was trimmed by 4 bases and V by 0 bases; bases with no gene match: 4. This CDR3 contains 15 residues. CDR3 sequence reads: CATSRDGRGLTEAFF. CDR3 bases: TGTGCCACCAGCAGAGATGGCAGGGGGCTCACTGAAGCTTTCTTT. The full variable domain, rest sourced from reference TRBV15 and TRBJ1-1, is DAMVIQNPRYQVTQFGKPVTLSCSQTLNHNVMYWYQQKSSQAPKLLFHYYDKDFNNEADTPDNFQSRRPNTSFCFLDIRSPGLGDTAMYLCATSRDGRGLTEAFFGQGTRLTVV.

There are a few counts of this clone. This chain connects TRBV29-1 to TRBJ2-3, with D unclear. CDR1 and CDR2 from the germline V gene are SQVTM and ANQGSEA. V lost 5 bases and J lost 3, with 12 bases in between. This CDR3 region has 13 residues. CDR3 coding DNA: TGCAGCGTTATGGTAGCTGGTACAGATACGCAGTATTTT. Encoded protein: CSVMVAGTDTQYF.

The rearrangement links TRBV29-1 to TRBJ2-3, with 9 nucleotides matching TRBD2. V shed 6 bases and J 4 bases; nucleotides not matched to a gene: 11. The CDR3 is made up of 15 amino acids. Germline V gene data show CDR1 as SQVTM and CDR2 as ANQGSEA. CDR3 residues: CSVDLGAGGPDTQYF. CDR3 nucleotide sequence: TGCAGCGTCGACCTGGGAGCGGGAGGCCCAGATACGCAGTATTTT.

The chain couples TRBV30 to TRBJ1-2; unclear D gene. This CDR3 is 12 amino acids long. Germline CDR1 reads GTSNPN; CDR2 reads SVGIG (reference sequence). Trimming took 1 base from V and 3 from J, leaving 6 bases between them. CDR3 region: CAWSEAYYGYTF. The CDR3 region has the DNA TGTGCCTGGAGTGAGGCGTACTATGGCTACACCTTC.

In the case of this clone: The sample has other DNA sequences that encode this CDR3 too. The chain uses TRBV29-1 and TRBJ2-2; 14 bases fit TRBD2. CDR3 length: 14 amino acids. The V segment lost 6 bases and the J segment 3 bases; nucleotides outside the gene matches: 0. Germline CDR1 reads SQVTM; CDR2 reads ANQGSEA. The CDR3 nucleotides read TGCAGCGTGGGACTAGCGGGAGACACCGGGGAGCTGTTTTTT. This gives the protein CSVGLAGDTGELFF.

There are a few counts of this clone. The chain links TRBV19 to TRBJ1-1; the D is unclear. V was pared by 0 bases and J by 1 base, with 6 bases between. Germline assignment: CDR1 LNHDA and CDR2 SQIVND (reference sequence). The length of the CDR3 is 14 residues. CDR3 protein: CASSIDSENTEAFF. In nucleotides, the CDR3 is TGTGCCAGTAGTATAGATTCGGAGAACACTGAAGCTTTCTTT.

This clone was observed a few times. As DNA, the CDR3 is TGCAGCGTACGACAGGGGGCGAACTATGGCTACACCTTC. Translation gives CSVRQGANYGYTF. This chain uses TRBV29-1 with TRBJ1-2, with 10 bases matching TRBD1. The CDR3 is made up of 13 amino acids. Germline V CDR1 and CDR2: SQVTM, ANQGSEA. J was trimmed by 2 bases and V by 6 bases; bases with no gene match: 3.

This chain uses TRBV29-1 with TRBJ2-1; 7 nucleotides align to TRBD2. The germline CDR1 and CDR2 sequences are SQVTM and ANQGSEA. This CDR3 has 17 amino acids. V gave up 0 bases and J gave up 1 base; unmatched junction bases: 9. The CDR3 reads CSVEDRGVTRSYNEQFF. Here the CDR3 DNA reads TGCAGCGTTGAAGATCGGGGGGTTACTAGGTCCTACAATGAGCAGTTCTTC.

The CDR3 bases are TGCGCCAGCAGCGCCCGACAGGGCCCTGAAGCTTTCTTT. This gives the protein CASSARQGPEAFF. The rearrangement joins TRBV4-1 to TRBJ1-1, with 7 bases aligning to TRBD1. J gave up 6 bases and V 5 bases, and 6 bases lay outside the gene matches. The CDR3 runs to 13 residues. CDR1 MGHRA and CDR2 YSYEKL come from the germline V gene.

This clone was counted once. This sequence joins TRBV2 and TRBJ1-1; unclear D gene. CDR3 length: 11 residues. CDR1 and CDR2 from the germline V gene are SNHLY and FYNNEI. V was clipped by 3 bases and J by 5 bases, with 4 bases between them. CDR3 nucleotides: TGTGCCAGCAGTGAGAGGACTGAAGCTTTCTTT. This encodes CASSERTEAFF.

This rearrangement joins TRBV28 to TRBJ2-3, with D hard to call. This CDR3 region has 17 residues. The germline gives CDR1 MDHEN, CDR2 SYDVKM. The V end lost 5 bases, the J end lost 0 bases, and 18 bases lay between the germline ends. CDR3 sequence reads: CASSRGWRFTSTDTQYF. The DNA of the CDR3 is TGTGCCAGCAGTCGCGGTTGGCGGTTTACTAGCACAGATACGCAGTATTTT.